This entry lists 25 T cell receptor beta chains sequenced from one sample in a study of regulatory T cells in long-lasting Graves disease. Time point of the sample: newly diagnosed GD, antithyroid drugs for less than 3 months. PBMCs provided the RNA from which the TCR library was made. Arm-PCR of CDR3 regions and iRepertoire HTBI primers were used to build TCR beta libraries. Each CDR3 protein gets one entry after TCRdb re-called the multiplex PCR reads with MiXCR. This table has 450,000 to 700,000 distinct CDR3 sequences, about 13% appearing once. Another study also made use of these data, one on T cells in Graves' hyperthyroidism and ophthalmopathy.

This sample comprised peripheral blood mononuclear cells (PBMCs), obtained at new diagnosis, from a patient treated with antithyroid drugs. All receptors derive from a man between 25 and 39 years old with Graves disease.

The V gene is TRBV10-2, the J gene TRBJ2-7, with D possibly TRBD1 on 7 matching bases. The CDR3 sequence is 13 residues long. Trimming stripped 8 bases from V and 4 bases from J, with 15 bases between. Germline V gene data show CDR1 as WSHSY and CDR2 as SAAADI. This CDR3 is CASETGAGYEQYF. The CDR3 DNA sequence: TGCGCCAGCGAAACAGGGGCGGGGTACGAGCAGTACTTC.

Many counts were recorded for this clonotype. The DNA for the CDR3 is TGCGCCAGCAGCTTGGTACTCGGGCAGTGGGAGCAGTACTTC. Translated, it gives CASSLVLGQWEQYF. The rearrangement links TRBV5-1 to TRBJ2-7, with unresolved D. V dropped 0 bases and J dropped 7 bases, with 14 bases sitting between them. The CDR3 has 14 residues. Looked up from germline, CDR1 is SGHRS and CDR2 is YFSETQ.

This clonotype was detected many times. V usage is TRBV6-1 and J usage is TRBJ2-3; 9 nucleotides line up with TRBD1. Germline values: CDR1 MNHNS, CDR2 SASEGT. Losses at the gene ends were 6 bases for V and 4 bases for J; bases not matched to a gene: 8. The CDR3 is 15 amino acids. Written as DNA, the CDR3 is TGTGCCAGCAGCACAGGGGGCGCGGATTCAGATACGCAGTATTTT. Protein sequence: CASSTGGADSDTQYF.

The chain couples TRBV3-1 to TRBJ2-2; D is unresolved. Trimming took off 1 base at V and 7 bases at J, with 4 bases between the two ends. The CDR3 is 12 residues long. Germline CDR1 LGHDT, CDR2 YNNKEL (reference sequence). DNA for the CDR3: TGTGCCAGCAGCCAAGCTGTCGGGGAGCTGTTTTTT. It codes for CASSQAVGELFF.

This clonotype was observed many times. J is TRBJ1-5 and V is TRBV20-1; tentatively, D is TRBD1 (6 bases). CDR3 length equals 13 residues. V dropped 6 bases and J dropped 1 base, with 10 bases sitting between them. The germline gives CDR1 DFQATT, CDR2 SNEGSKA (reference sequence). The DNA of the CDR3 is TGCAGTGCCGAAGGGGGAAGCAATCAGCCCCAGCATTTT. Its protein is CSAEGGSNQPQHF.

This clonotype has a handful of counts. The chain combines TRBV9 with TRBJ2-3; the match to TRBD2 covers 9 bases. Germline CDR1 reads SGDLS; CDR2 reads YYNGEE. CDR3 length: 16 amino acids. V shed 0 bases and J 3 bases; nucleotides not matched to a gene: 5. CDR3: CASSVGGRAMTDTQYF. The CDR3, as DNA: TGTGCCAGCAGCGTAGGCGGGAGGGCCATGACAGATACGCAGTATTTT.

In this sample, this clonotype turned up many times. V is TRBV7-9 and J is TRBJ2-3; D unclear. The germline CDR1 and CDR2 sequences are SEHNR and FQNEAQ (reference sequence). This CDR3 is 13 amino acids long. Trimming pared 4 bases from V and 4 bases from J, leaving 9 bases between. The CDR3 sequence: CASSSGYPDTQYF. CDR3 in DNA: TGTGCCAGCAGCTCCGGCTATCCAGATACGCAGTATTTT.

This clonotype was picked up many times. The V gene is TRBV6-1, the J gene TRBJ2-7; D gene uncertain. Germline CDR1 and CDR2: MNHNS and SASEGT. The CDR3 loop spans 11 amino acids. Between the trimmed V and J ends, which lost 6 bases and 7 bases, there was a span of 10 bases. The CDR3 loop is CASRFAGEQYF. In DNA, the CDR3 is TGTGCCAGCAGGTTCGCTGGGGAGCAGTACTTC.

A word on this clonotype: Being one base from a much bigger clone, this may be a read error. The V gene is TRBV20-1, the J gene TRBJ2-1, with 7 bases fitting TRBD2. The CDR3 runs 15 residues. In germline, CDR1 is DFQATT, CDR2 SNEGSKA (reference sequence). CDR3 amino acids: CSARDYAGVYYEQFF. The CDR3 DNA is TGCAGTGCTAGAGATTACGCGGGAGTCTACTATGAGCAGTTCTTC.

In this sample, this clonotype turned up many times. V gene TRBV5-6 combines with J gene TRBJ1-2, with D possibly matching TRBD1 (6 bases). Germline CDR1 SGHDT, CDR2 YYEEEE. The CDR3 is made up of 13 amino acids. Trimming pared 1 base from V and 8 bases from J, leaving 12 bases between. The chain's CDR3 is CASSLPGARGYTF. The CDR3 DNA is TGTGCCAGCAGCTTGCCGGGGGCGCGCGGCTACACCTTC.

This clonotype appeared many times. The chain carries TRBV12-3 or TRBV12-4 and TRBJ2-7; maybe TRBD1 (6 bases). With 5 bases removed from V and 2 bases from J, the gap between germline ends came to 19 bases. This CDR3 has 16 residues. CDR3: CASSTGPGVEAYEQYF. CDR3 sequence (DNA): TGTGCCAGCAGTACAGGGCCCGGGGTCGAAGCCTACGAGCAGTACTTC.

This clonotype occurred once. A much larger clone lies a single base off, so this may be a read error. The chain carries TRBV5-5 and TRBJ2-1; D call uncertain. The end of the DNA aligns better with TRBJ2-4, so the J call may be wrong. CDR1 and CDR2 from the germline V gene are SGHKS and YYEKEE (reference sequence). This CDR3 contains 13 residues. As DNA, the CDR3 is TGTGCCGGCAGCTTGGCCGTCCTCAACATTCAGTACTTC. This encodes CAGSLAVLNIQYF.

This clonotype was observed at least ten times. The CDR3 DNA follows: TGTGCCAGTATTCCACGTCTGGGGCTAGCGGACAATGAGCAGTTCTTC. Amino acids: CASIPRLGLADNEQFF. The chain is built from TRBV19 and TRBJ2-1, with 7 positions matching TRBD2. Trimming removed 7 bases from V and 5 bases from J; junction bases left unmatched: 14. From germline, CDR1 is LNHDA and CDR2 SQIVND (reference sequence). The CDR3 covers 16 residues.

This clonotype has at least ten counts. The chain couples TRBV7-9 to TRBJ2-5; 7 bases align to TRBD1. CDR1 and CDR2 (germline): SEHNR, FQNEAQ (reference sequence). V gave up 1 base and J gave up 2 bases; unmatched junction bases: 10. The CDR3 sequence is 17 residues long. The CDR3 loop is CASSLVWASGQQETQYF. CDR3 in DNA: TGTGCCAGCAGCTTAGTATGGGCGTCGGGACAGCAAGAGACCCAGTACTTC.

The CDR3, as DNA: TGTGCCAGCAGCGGTACTCCTAGCGGGAGGGCTTACGAGCAGTACTTC. It is translated as CASSGTPSGRAYEQYF. The chain couples TRBV6-4 to TRBJ2-7, with 12 bases lining up with TRBD2. J gave up 4 bases and V 6 bases, and 10 bases lay outside the gene matches. Germline V lookup: CDR1 MRHNA, CDR2 SNTAGT. This CDR3 is built from 16 residues.

This clonotype was seen only a few times. The chain couples TRBV27 to TRBJ2-7; unclear D gene. Germline assignment: CDR1 MNHEY and CDR2 SMNVEV (reference sequence). The V end lost 7 bases, the J end lost 2 bases, and 6 bases lay between the germline ends. The CDR3 is 11 residues long. The CDR3 loop is CASNGPYEQYF. CDR3 DNA: TGTGCCAGCAATGGCCCCTACGAGCAGTACTTC.

V gene TRBV27 combines with J gene TRBJ1-4, with D unclear. CDR1 MNHEY and CDR2 SMNVEV come from the germline V gene (reference sequence). V was clipped by 8 bases and J by 7 bases, with 14 bases between them. The CDR3 is 13 amino acids. The CDR3 coding sequence is TGTGCCAGCCGGGATTCCTGGGGTGAAAAACTGTTTTTT. Amino acids: CASRDSWGEKLFF.

A few counts support this clonotype. The V and J genes are TRBV24-1 and TRBJ2-1, with TRBD1 matching 7 bases. CDR1 and CDR2 (germline): KGHDR, SFDVKD. Losses at the gene ends were 5 bases for V and 6 bases for J; bases not matched to a gene: 9. The CDR3 consists of 15 residues. The CDR3 is CATSAAGTAFNEQFF. The CDR3 bases are TGTGCCACCAGTGCGGCAGGGACAGCTTTCAATGAGCAGTTCTTC.

This clonotype was seen many times. The chain uses TRBV20-1 and TRBJ2-3, with 7 bases lining up with TRBD2. The V segment lost 3 bases and the J segment 1 base; nucleotides outside the gene matches: 4. This CDR3 contains 14 residues. Germline V gene lookup returns CDR1 DFQATT and CDR2 SNEGSKA (reference sequence). The CDR3 sequence: CSASREARTDTQYF. The DNA for the CDR3 is TGCAGTGCTAGCCGGGAGGCACGCACAGATACGCAGTATTTT.

This clonotype was detected once. The CDR3 is CATDRGSKNIQYF. DNA for the CDR3: TGTGCCACAGACAGGGGGAGCAAAAACATTCAGTACTTC. This sequence joins TRBV6-1 and TRBJ2-4; 9 nucleotides match TRBD1. Trimming removed 10 bases from V and 3 bases from J; junction bases left unmatched: 4. Germline V gene lookup returns CDR1 MNHNS and CDR2 SASEGT. This CDR3 comprises 13 residues.

This clonotype has more than one count but fewer than ten. V usage is TRBV10-3 and J usage is TRBJ2-7; tentatively, D is TRBD1 (6 bases). Germline CDR1 is ENHRY and CDR2 is SYGVKD. The CDR3 contains 13 residues. V shed 2 bases and J shed 3 bases, with 8 bases lying between them. The DNA of the CDR3 is TGTGCCATCAGTGAGAGGGACAACTACGAGCAGTACTTC. As protein: CAISERDNYEQYF.

This chain connects TRBV7-9 to TRBJ1-2, with a weak D call TRBD1 (5 bases). The CDR3 has 13 residues. Trimming pared 6 bases from V and 7 bases from J, leaving 15 bases between. The V gene's germline CDR1 is SEHNR and CDR2 FQNEAQ (reference sequence). CDR3 nucleotide sequence: TGTGCCAGCAGACTTCAGGAGGGGTCTGGCTACACCTTC. Encoded protein: CASRLQEGSGYTF. Combining the CDR3 with reference TRBV7-9 and TRBJ1-2 gives the whole variable domain DTGVSQNPRHKITKRGQNVTFRCDPISEHNRLYWYRQTLGQGPEFLTYFQNEAQLEKSRLLSDRFSAERPKGSFSTLEIQRTEQGDSAMYLCASRLQEGSGYTFGSGTRLTVV.

This clonotype was picked up a small number of times. V usage is TRBV6-2 or TRBV6-3 and J usage is TRBJ1-2; D is unclear. Looked up from germline, CDR1 is MNHEY and CDR2 is SVGEGT. V shed 5 bases and J shed 7 bases, with 14 bases lying between them. CDR3 length: 13 residues. The CDR3 reads CASSRALKGGYTF. The CDR3 nucleotides read TGTGCCAGCAGTCGCGCTCTTAAGGGTGGCTACACCTTC.

This clonotype has just a few counts. The CDR3 spells CASSSGTGLPELFF. CDR3 sequence (DNA): TGTGCCAGCAGCTCTGGGACAGGTTTACCGGAGCTGTTTTTT. The chain is built from TRBV5-5 and TRBJ2-2; 8 bases match TRBD1. V was clipped by 3 bases and J by 10 bases; unmatched bases: 8. Germline CDR1 reads SGHKS; CDR2 reads YYEKEE (reference sequence). The CDR3 loop spans 14 amino acids.

In its sample, this clonotype was seen a few times. The chain carries TRBV18 and TRBJ1-2, with a tentative D call TRBD1 (5 bases). CDR3 length: 15 amino acids. Trimming stripped 2 bases from V and 7 bases from J, with 17 bases between. CDR1 and CDR2 from the germline V gene are KGHSH and LQKENI. The CDR3 protein is CASSPADSRFGGYTF. The DNA of the CDR3 is TGTGCCAGCTCACCAGCCGACAGCCGTTTCGGTGGCTACACCTTC.